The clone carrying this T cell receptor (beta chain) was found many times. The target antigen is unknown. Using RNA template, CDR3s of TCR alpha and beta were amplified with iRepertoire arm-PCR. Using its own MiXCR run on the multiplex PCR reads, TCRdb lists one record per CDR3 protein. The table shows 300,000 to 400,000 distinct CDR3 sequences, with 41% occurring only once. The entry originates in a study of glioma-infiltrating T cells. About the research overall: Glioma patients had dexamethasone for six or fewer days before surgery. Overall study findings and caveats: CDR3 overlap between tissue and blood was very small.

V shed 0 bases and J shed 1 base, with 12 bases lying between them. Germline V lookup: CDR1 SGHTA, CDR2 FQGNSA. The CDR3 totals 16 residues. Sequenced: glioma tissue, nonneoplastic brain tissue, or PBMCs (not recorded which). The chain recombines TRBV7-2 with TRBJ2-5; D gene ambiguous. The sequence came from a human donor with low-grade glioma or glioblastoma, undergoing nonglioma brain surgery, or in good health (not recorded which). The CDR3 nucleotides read TGTGCCAGCAGCTTAGCACACCAACAACCCCAAGAGACCCAGTACTTC. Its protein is CASSLAHQQPQETQYF. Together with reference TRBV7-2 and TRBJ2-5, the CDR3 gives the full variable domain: GAGVSQSPSNKVTEKGKDVELRCDPISGHTALYWYRQSLGQGLEFLIYFQGNSAPDKSGLPSDRFSAERTGGSVSTLTIQRTQQEDSAVYLCASSLAHQQPQETQYFGPGTRLLVL.